The 23 T cell receptor beta chains listed next were all sequenced from one sample in a study of T cells in Graves' hyperthyroidism and ophthalmopathy. RNA transcripts gave rise to amplified TCR beta CDR3 regions. HTBI primers were used for first-round RT-PCR of the TCR CDR3. TCRdb reprocessed the multiplex PCR reads with MiXCR, giving one entry per CDR3 protein. The top ten hold less than 3.5% of the sample, which has roughly 640,000 distinct CDR3 sequences, more than 15% seen once. Sequencing was carried out using blood. Source of these receptors: a woman aged 40 to 50 with Graves' ophthalmopathy.

This clonotype was seen a handful of times. The gene calls are TRBV7-3 and TRBJ2-1; TRBD2 aligns across 13 bases. There are 16 residues in the CDR3. V shed 4 bases and J 4 bases; nucleotides not matched to a gene: 4. Per germline, CDR1 SGHTA and CDR2 FQGTGA. The CDR3: CASSSLGLAGYNEQFF. Here the CDR3 DNA reads TGTGCCAGCAGCTCCCTGGGACTAGCGGGGTACAATGAGCAGTTCTTC.

This clonotype was observed many times. The DNA for the CDR3 is TGTGCCAGCAGTGTATCACTACAGCCCCAGCATTTT. Residues: CASSVSLQPQHF. V and J are TRBV2 and TRBJ1-5; D is ambiguous. V lost 4 bases to trimming and J lost 7 bases, with 8 bases between them. The CDR3 contains 12 residues. In germline, CDR1 is SNHLY, CDR2 FYNNEI.

There are a few counts of this clonotype. V usage is TRBV10-3 and J usage is TRBJ2-3, with D perhaps TRBD1 (5 bases). This CDR3 comprises 14 residues. Germline V CDR1 and CDR2: ENHRY, SYGVKD. Trimming removed 9 bases at V and 6 bases at J, with 19 bases between. The CDR3 coding sequence is TGTGCCATAGGGGTCCACTCCGGGCCCGATACGCAGTATTTT. As protein: CAIGVHSGPDTQYF.

This clonotype has at least ten counts. The chain is built from TRBV29-1 and TRBJ1-2; TRBD1 aligns across 8 bases. The germline V gene has CDR1 SQVTM and CDR2 ANQGSEA. The J segment lost 5 bases and the V segment lost 4 bases, leaving 3 bases of the junction unmatched. The CDR3 runs 12 residues. CDR3 in DNA: TGCAGCGTTGGAGACAGGGGATATGGCTACACCTTC. Protein sequence: CSVGDRGYGYTF.

This clonotype was seen ten or more times. V gene TRBV28 combines with J gene TRBJ2-5; 7 bases map to TRBD1. Germline CDR1 and CDR2: MDHEN and SYDVKM. V dropped 6 bases and J dropped 1; count of bases not matched to a gene: 5. This CDR3 comprises 14 residues. The CDR3, as DNA: TGTGCCAGCAGGGTTGGGACAGCCCAAGAGACCCAGTACTTC. As protein: CASRVGTAQETQYF. Full variable domain (remainder filled in from reference TRBV28 and TRBJ2-5): DVKVTQSSRYLVKRTGEKVFLECVQDMDHENMFWYRQDPGLGLRLIYFSYDVKMKEKGDIPEGYSVSREKKERFSLILESASTNQTSMYLCASRVGTAQETQYFGPGTRLLVL.

This clonotype was counted ten times or more. The J gene is TRBJ1-5, the V gene TRBV30, with 9 bases fitting TRBD1. The V gene end was trimmed by 4 bases and the J gene end by 6 bases; junction bases not matched to a gene: 4. Germline lookup yields CDR1 GTSNPN and CDR2 SVGIG (reference sequence). The CDR3 loop spans 13 amino acids. This CDR3 reads CAWNRGHGQPQHF. The CDR3 coding sequence is TGTGCCTGGAACAGGGGGCATGGTCAGCCCCAGCATTTT.

This clonotype was detected a few times. The V call is TRBV7-3, the J call TRBJ2-3; either TRBD1 or TRBD2 may fit D (7 bases each). Between the trimmed V and J ends, which lost 0 bases and 2 bases, there was a span of 15 bases. Germline V gives CDR1 SGHTA, CDR2 FQGTGA. The CDR3 is 17 amino acids. The CDR3 DNA reads TGTGCCAGCAGCTTAACAGGGGGCGGGGGCCTCACAGATACGCAGTATTTT. It translates to CASSLTGGGGLTDTQYF.

This clonotype was detected a few times. The gene calls are TRBV19 and TRBJ2-2, with 7 bases lining up with TRBD2. This CDR3 is built from 14 residues. Per germline, CDR1 LNHDA and CDR2 SQIVND (reference sequence). V trimming: 7 bases; J trimming: 0 bases; junction bases outside the gene matches: 2. The CDR3 region has the DNA TGTGCCAGTACCGCGGGGGCGAACACCGGGGAGCTGTTTTTT. This sequence encodes CASTAGANTGELFF.

The genes are TRBV5-1 and TRBJ2-2, with a weak D call TRBD1 (5 bases). Trimming removed 0 bases from V and 5 bases from J, with 11 bases in between. There are 15 residues in the CDR3. The V gene's germline CDR1 is SGHRS and CDR2 YFSETQ. In nucleotides, the CDR3 is TGCGCCAGCAGCTTGGCCGCATCAGGGACCGGGGAGCTGTTTTTT. It specifies CASSLAASGTGELFF. The complete variable domain, with remaining parts taken from reference TRBV5-1 and TRBJ2-2, reads KAGVTQTPRYLIKTRGQQVTLSCSPISGHRSVSWYQQTPGQGLQFLFEYFSETQRNKGNFPGRFSGRQFSNSRSEMNVSTLELGDSALYLCASSLAASGTGELFFGEGSRLTVL.

This clonotype was counted many times. This chain links TRBV7-9 with TRBJ2-1; maybe TRBD1 (5 bases). Germline assignment: CDR1 SEHNR and CDR2 FQNEAQ (reference sequence). There are 13 residues in the CDR3. The V and J ends lost 1 base and 9 bases respectively, with 10 bases between them. CDR3 DNA sequence: TGTGCCAGCAGCTTAGGACAGAGAAGTGAGCAGTTCTTC. Translating it yields CASSLGQRSEQFF.

This clonotype was observed a handful of times. V gene TRBV27 combines with J gene TRBJ1-3, with 8 bases fitting TRBD1. Germline V CDR1 and CDR2: MNHEY, SMNVEV (reference sequence). CDR3 length: 15 amino acids. V lost 2 bases to trimming and J lost 4 bases; unmatched junction nucleotides: 4. CDR3 bases: TGTGCCAGCAGTTTACGGCAGGGGGCCGGAAACACCATATATTTT. It translates to CASSLRQGAGNTIYF.

There are many counts of this clonotype. The chain joins TRBV28 to TRBJ1-2, with a possible D match to TRBD1 (5 bases). This CDR3 is built from 17 residues. Deletions cut 5 bases from V and 4 bases from J, with 23 bases between. Germline lookup yields CDR1 MDHEN and CDR2 SYDVKM. DNA of the CDR3: TGTGCCAGCAGTACTACCTTGGGGCACTCGGATTTCTATGGCTACACCTTC. Its protein product is CASSTTLGHSDFYGYTF.

In its sample, this clonotype was seen a few times. The chain is built from TRBV12-3 or TRBV12-4 and TRBJ1-2; a weak D match, TRBD1 (5 bases). CDR3 size: 15 residues. The ends were cut back, 2 bases at V and 4 bases at J, with 14 bases in the middle. For the CDR3, the DNA is TGTGCCAGCAGTTTATTTCAGGGTTACCTCTATGGCTACACCTTC. Translated: CASSLFQGYLYGYTF.

This clonotype came up many times. In DNA, the CDR3 is TGCAGTGCTAACTTCGGACAGGGAGTTGGCTACACCTTC. Translated, it gives CSANFGQGVGYTF. The chain links TRBV20-1 to TRBJ1-2; TRBD1 agrees at 8 bases. This CDR3 is built from 13 residues. The germline CDR1 and CDR2 sequences are DFQATT and SNEGSKA (reference sequence). The V and J ends lost 4 bases and 7 bases, in that order; junction bases with no gene match: 8.

This clonotype was detected ten times or more. This chain joins TRBV15 and TRBJ2-3; 8 bases map to TRBD2. CDR3 length: 17 residues. The germline gives CDR1 LNHNV, CDR2 YYDKDF (reference sequence). The junction had 15 bases not matched to a gene; V was cut back by 2 bases and J by 8 bases. CDR3: CATSRRHSGSGLLTQYF. CDR3 in DNA: TGTGCCACCAGCAGACGCCACAGCGGGAGTGGGCTTCTTACGCAGTATTTT.

V and J are TRBV10-3 and TRBJ1-2, with TRBD1 matching over 8 bases. Trimming removed 4 bases from V and 7 bases from J; junction bases left unmatched: 8. The CDR3 runs to 14 residues. Germline V gene data show CDR1 as ENHRY and CDR2 as SYGVKD. CDR3 bases: TGTGCCATCAGTGCCGCGGACAGGGCGGGTGGCTACACCTTC. Translated, it gives CAISAADRAGGYTF.

This clonotype was seen repeatedly, ten times or more. CDR3 loop: CSAREASYYNEQFF. In DNA, the CDR3 is TGCAGTGCTAGAGAAGCTAGTTACTACAATGAGCAGTTCTTC. This sequence joins TRBV20-1 and TRBJ2-1; D not resolved. The CDR3 is 14 amino acids. Germline lookup yields CDR1 DFQATT and CDR2 SNEGSKA (reference sequence). The V and J ends lost 0 bases and 3 bases respectively, with 9 bases between them.

The chain combines TRBV7-6 with TRBJ2-3; 8 bases match TRBD2. CDR3 length: 18 residues. Germline V gene sequence: CDR1 SGHVS, CDR2 FNYEAQ. J was trimmed by 0 bases and V by 5 bases; bases with no gene match: 13. The CDR3 coding sequence is TGTGCCAGCAGCCCTCTACCGATACTAGCGGCTAGCACAGATACGCAGTATTTT. It codes for CASSPLPILAASTDTQYF.

This clonotype has just a few counts. The chain employs TRBV14 and TRBJ2-1; 12 bases agree with TRBD2. The CDR3 is made up of 15 amino acids. Germline V CDR1 and CDR2: SGHDN, FVKESK. The J segment lost 7 bases and the V segment lost 4 bases, leaving 5 bases of the junction unmatched. The CDR3 is CASSLTSGRRNEQFF. CDR3 coding DNA: TGTGCCAGCAGCCTAACTAGCGGGAGGCGAAATGAGCAGTTCTTC.

This clonotype was counted at least ten times. The chain employs TRBV18 and TRBJ2-1; TRBD1 aligns across 8 bases. This CDR3 has 15 residues. V lost 10 bases, J lost 3 bases, and 11 bases stayed unmatched. CDR1 and CDR2 from the germline V gene are KGHSH and LQKENI. The CDR3 loop is CATSVGQGGYNEQFF. As DNA, the CDR3 is TGTGCCACCTCGGTCGGACAGGGAGGCTACAATGAGCAGTTCTTC.

This clonotype was counted many times. The chain couples TRBV12-3 or TRBV12-4 to TRBJ1-1, with a weak D call TRBD1 (5 bases). V lost 7 bases to trimming and J lost 1 base, with 16 bases between them. The CDR3 has 15 residues. The CDR3 spells CASTLPGGKNTEAFF. In nucleotides, the CDR3 is TGTGCCAGCACCCTCCCGGGGGGGAAGAACACTGAAGCTTTCTTT.

This clonotype showed up many times. The chain recombines TRBV5-5 with TRBJ1-1; no clear D gene. CDR3 length equals 15 residues. Trimming removed 4 bases at V and 0 bases at J, with 13 bases between. CDR1 and CDR2 (germline): SGHKS, YYEKEE (reference sequence). The CDR3 here is CASSILTRVNTEAFF. The CDR3, as DNA: TGTGCCAGCAGCATCCTGACAAGGGTGAACACTGAAGCTTTCTTT. Together with reference TRBV5-5 and TRBJ1-1, the CDR3 gives the full variable domain: DAGVTQSPTHLIKTRGQQVTLRCSPISGHKSVSWYQQVLGQGPQFIFQYYEKEERGRGNFPDRFSARQFPNYSSELNVNALLLGDSALYLCASSILTRVNTEAFFGQGTRLTVV.

This clonotype was found a few times. The rearrangement joins TRBV19 to TRBJ1-3; TRBD1 aligns across 10 bases. Germline CDR1 reads LNHDA; CDR2 reads SQIVND (reference sequence). The CDR3 contains 15 residues. V was clipped by 6 bases and J by 8 bases; unmatched bases: 10. The CDR3 coding sequence is TGTGCCAGTAGGACCTCGGGACAGGGGCTGCACACCATATATTTT. It is translated as CASRTSGQGLHTIYF.